Each of the 22 T cell receptor beta chains below was sequenced from the same sample in a study of graft-versus-host responses after intestinal transplantation. Assay used: immunoSEQ multiplex PCR; TCRdb lists only in-frame clones, some missing. The sample contains just under 90,000 clones, around 83% of which appear only once. No antigen is known for these receptors. The specimen was unstimulated CD8+ T cells sorted from spleen or lymph node cells, collected before intestinal transplant. The receptors come from a human donor who received an intestinal transplant.

This chain links TRBV11-2 with TRBJ2-5; D not resolved. Germline V gives CDR1 SGHAT, CDR2 FQNNGV. This CDR3 region has 15 residues. Trimming removed 0 bases at V and 4 bases at J, with 12 bases between. CDR3 sequence: CASSLDVSDGETQYF. The CDR3 bases are TGTGCCAGCAGCTTAGATGTAAGCGACGGAGAGACCCAGTACTTC. Based on the CDR3 plus reference TRBV11-2 and TRBJ2-5, the full variable domain is EAGVAQSPRYKIIEKRQSVAFWCNPISGHATLYWYQQILGQGPKLLIQFQNNGVVDDSQLPKDRFSAERLKGVDSTLKIQPAKLEDSAVYLCASSLDVSDGETQYFGPGTRLLVL.

The J gene is TRBJ2-7, the V gene TRBV6-1; tentative D call: TRBD2 (7 bases). CDR1 and CDR2 from the germline V gene are MNHNS and SASEGT. The CDR3 contains 14 residues. Between the trimmed V and J ends, which lost 7 bases and 4 bases, there was a span of 17 bases. Here the CDR3 DNA reads TGTGCCAGCACCCCCCTAGGGGGGGGTTACGAGCAGTACTTC. It specifies CASTPLGGGYEQYF.

The chain links TRBV9 to TRBJ2-3; the D is unclear. Germline assignment: CDR1 SGDLS and CDR2 YYNGEE. Trimming removed 0 bases at V and 2 bases at J, with 4 bases between. The CDR3 runs to 13 residues. The CDR3 reads CASSVAHTDTQYF. Here the CDR3 DNA reads TGTGCCAGCAGCGTAGCCCACACAGATACGCAGTATTTT.

The chain recombines TRBV27 with TRBJ2-1, with unresolved D. V lost 0 bases and J lost 6, with 6 bases in between. There are 13 residues in the CDR3. Germline values: CDR1 MNHEY, CDR2 SMNVEV (reference sequence). This CDR3 is CASSLSGSNEQFF. In DNA, the CDR3 is TGTGCCAGCAGTTTATCTGGCAGCAATGAGCAGTTCTTC.

The rearrangement links TRBV28 to TRBJ1-5; D gene uncertain. CDR1 and CDR2 (germline): MDHEN, SYDVKM. This CDR3 region has 14 residues. Trimming shortened V by 6 bases and J by 0 bases, and 9 bases separated the two germline ends. As DNA, the CDR3 is TGTGCCAGCAGGGCGGACGGTAGCAATCAGCCCCAGCATTTT. It codes for CASRADGSNQPQHF.

The chain uses TRBV4-1 and TRBJ2-5, with TRBD2 matching 14 bases. CDR3 length: 15 amino acids. Trimming removed 4 bases from V and 4 bases from J; junction bases left unmatched: 2. Germline CDR1 MGHRA, CDR2 YSYEKL. CDR3 sequence: CASSPTSGGAETQYF. DNA for the CDR3: TGCGCCAGCAGCCCGACTAGCGGGGGGGCAGAGACCCAGTACTTC.

Only one count was recorded for this clone. The V call is TRBV19, the J call TRBJ1-6; D gene ambiguous. Germline values: CDR1 LNHDA, CDR2 SQIVND (reference sequence). Trimming stripped 8 bases from V and 4 bases from J, with 9 bases between. CDR3 length: 13 amino acids. CDR3 DNA: TGTGCCAGTGGAGACGGATATAATTCACCCCTCCACTTT. Translating gives CASGDGYNSPLHF.

This clone appeared a single time. The rearrangement joins TRBV19 to TRBJ1-1; the D gene is possibly TRBD1 (6 bases). From germline, CDR1 is LNHDA and CDR2 SQIVND (reference sequence). With 3 bases removed from V and 1 base from J, the gap between germline ends came to 12 bases. This CDR3 is 15 amino acids long. The CDR3 DNA reads as TGTGCCAGTAGTATTTCGGACAGAACGAACACTGAAGCTTTCTTT. Translating gives CASSISDRTNTEAFF.

J is TRBJ1-1 and V is TRBV2, with 7 bases fitting TRBD1. Germline CDR1 is SNHLY and CDR2 is FYNNEI. This CDR3 comprises 17 residues. Trimming cost V 5 bases and J 3 bases; bases outside gene matches: 15. In DNA form, the CDR3 reads TGTGCCAGCAGTTCAGGGGGAGGGGGTGTACGGGACACTGAAGCTTTCTTT. This sequence encodes CASSSGGGGVRDTEAFF.

V gene TRBV21-1 combines with J gene TRBJ1-1; TRBD1 was called by the table and not checked on the DNA. TRBV21-1 is described as a pseudogene. The CDR3 has 15 residues. CDR3 in amino acids: CASSKEAGANTEAFF. The CDR3, as DNA: TGTGCCAGCAGCAAAGAGGCAGGGGCGAACACTGAAGCTTTCTTT.

The genes are TRBV6-5 and TRBJ2-3; 7 bases fit TRBD1. The CDR3 spans 15 residues. Looked up from germline, CDR1 is MNHEY and CDR2 is SVGAGI. Trimming at V came to 6 bases and at J to 2 bases, leaving 8 bases not matched to a gene. The CDR3 DNA follows: TGTGCCAGCAGACGGACAGGTTTCGACACAGATACGCAGTATTTT. Translation gives CASRRTGFDTDTQYF.

The chain links TRBV6-6 to TRBJ2-7; a weak D match, TRBD2 (6 bases). Germline V gene data show CDR1 as MNHNY and CDR2 as SVGAGI (reference sequence). The V end was cut by 4 bases, the J end by 2 bases, with 15 bases between. The CDR3 is 15 residues long. The DNA for the CDR3 is TGTGCCAGCAGTTCCTCCCTTAGCGGAGCCTACGAGCAGTACTTC. Its protein is CASSSSLSGAYEQYF.

This sequence joins TRBV6-5 and TRBJ2-7; TRBD1 might be the D (5 bases). The CDR3 length is 15 residues. Germline loops: CDR1 MNHEY, CDR2 SVGAGI. The V end lost 2 bases, the J end lost 3 bases, and 14 bases lay between the germline ends. For the CDR3, the DNA is TGTGCCAGCAGTTACGGGGCGGAGCCGATCTACGAGCAGTACTTC. Amino acid sequence: CASSYGAEPIYEQYF.

This chain connects TRBV5-6 to TRBJ2-7, with D perhaps matching TRBD1 (5 bases). Between the trimmed V and J ends, which lost 1 base and 3 bases, there was a span of 11 bases. The germline V gene has CDR1 SGHDT and CDR2 YYEEEE. This CDR3 has 14 residues. Here the CDR3 DNA reads TGTGCCAGCAGCTTGTACAGGTTCAACTACGAGCAGTACTTC. Translated, it gives CASSLYRFNYEQYF.

This chain links TRBV2 with TRBJ2-3; TRBD2 aligns across 8 bases. CDR1 and CDR2 from the germline V gene are SNHLY and FYNNEI. This CDR3 comprises 17 residues. With 3 bases clipped from V and 2 bases from J, the junction kept 10 bases outside the gene matches. The chain's CDR3 is CASSDRGGSGTTDTQYF. DNA of the CDR3: TGTGCCAGCAGTGATAGGGGTGGTAGCGGGACCACAGATACGCAGTATTTT.

The rearrangement links TRBV28 to TRBJ2-1; maybe TRBD2 (5 bases). The germline gives CDR1 MDHEN, CDR2 SYDVKM. This CDR3 is 12 amino acids long. The germline V and J ends were trimmed by 6 bases and 8 bases, with 11 bases remaining between them. CDR3 in DNA: TGTGCCAGCAGCCTCGGGGATGATGAGCAGTTCTTC. Translation gives CASSLGDDEQFF.

The chain recombines TRBV6-6 with TRBJ2-7, with 10 positions matching TRBD1. Trimming took 7 bases from V and 0 from J; bases not matched to a gene: 6. CDR3 size: 15 residues. CDR1 is MNHNY and CDR2 is SVGAGI in the germline V gene (reference sequence). CDR3 amino acids: CASTAGQGVSYEQYF. The CDR3 region has the DNA TGTGCCAGCACGGCAGGACAGGGGGTCTCCTACGAGCAGTACTTC.

The chain has TRBV6-9 and TRBJ2-1; 7 bases line up with TRBD1. CDR1 and CDR2 (germline): MNHGY, SVAAGI. J lost 0 bases, V lost 5 bases, and 4 bases had no gene match. The CDR3 has 15 residues. CDR3 coding DNA: TGTGCCAGCAGTGAAGGGGGCGTCTCCTACAATGAGCAGTTCTTC. Translated: CASSEGGVSYNEQFF.

The chain employs TRBV2 and TRBJ2-2; 9 bases map to TRBD2. CDR1 and CDR2 from the germline V gene are SNHLY and FYNNEI. This CDR3 is 19 amino acids long. The V gene end was trimmed by 0 bases and the J gene end by 7 bases; junction bases not matched to a gene: 15. CDR3: CASSEAGTSGSHYHGELFF. The CDR3 DNA reads TGTGCCAGCAGTGAAGCGGGTACTAGCGGGTCCCATTATCACGGGGAGCTGTTTTTT.

The chain recombines TRBV6-6 with TRBJ1-5, with D perhaps TRBD1 (5 bases). The CDR3 extends over 15 amino acids. Between the trimmed V and J ends, which lost 5 bases and 0 bases, there was a span of 11 bases. Germline CDR1 MNHNY, CDR2 SVGAGI (reference sequence). CDR3 region: CASSHADSSNQPQHF. DNA of the CDR3: TGTGCCAGCAGTCACGCTGACAGTAGCAATCAGCCCCAGCATTTT.

The genes are TRBV27 and TRBJ2-7, with 11 nucleotides matching TRBD2. Germline trimming cut 10 bases from V and 2 bases from J; bases unmatched to any gene: 4. This CDR3 is built from 13 residues. Germline assignment: CDR1 MNHEY and CDR2 SMNVEV (reference sequence). The CDR3 here is CATRLAGTYEQYF. As DNA, the CDR3 is TGTGCCACACGACTAGCGGGAACCTACGAGCAGTACTTC.

The chain carries TRBV9 and TRBJ2-1; no clear D gene. V was trimmed by 4 bases and J by 7 bases, leaving 12 bases between them. This CDR3 is 13 amino acids long. Germline V gene lookup returns CDR1 SGDLS and CDR2 YYNGEE. CDR3 in amino acids: CASSPTEENEQFF. The CDR3 DNA is TGTGCCAGCAGCCCTACCGAGGAAAATGAGCAGTTCTTC.